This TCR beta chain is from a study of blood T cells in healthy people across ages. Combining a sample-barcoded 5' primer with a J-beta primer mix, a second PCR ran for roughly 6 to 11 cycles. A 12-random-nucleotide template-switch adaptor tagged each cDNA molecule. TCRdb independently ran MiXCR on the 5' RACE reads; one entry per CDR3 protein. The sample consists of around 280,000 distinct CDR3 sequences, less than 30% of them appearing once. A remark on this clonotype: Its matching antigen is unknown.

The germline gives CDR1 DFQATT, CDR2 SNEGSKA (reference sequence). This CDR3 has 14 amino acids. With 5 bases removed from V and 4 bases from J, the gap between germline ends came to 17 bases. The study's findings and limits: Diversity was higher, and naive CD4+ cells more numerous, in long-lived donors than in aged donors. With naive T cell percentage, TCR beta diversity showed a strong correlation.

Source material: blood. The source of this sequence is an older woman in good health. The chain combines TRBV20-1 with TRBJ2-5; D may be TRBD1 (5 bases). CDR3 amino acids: CSAPNGAQGETQYF. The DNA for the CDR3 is TGCAGTGCTCCGAATGGGGCCCAGGGAGAGACCCAGTACTTC.